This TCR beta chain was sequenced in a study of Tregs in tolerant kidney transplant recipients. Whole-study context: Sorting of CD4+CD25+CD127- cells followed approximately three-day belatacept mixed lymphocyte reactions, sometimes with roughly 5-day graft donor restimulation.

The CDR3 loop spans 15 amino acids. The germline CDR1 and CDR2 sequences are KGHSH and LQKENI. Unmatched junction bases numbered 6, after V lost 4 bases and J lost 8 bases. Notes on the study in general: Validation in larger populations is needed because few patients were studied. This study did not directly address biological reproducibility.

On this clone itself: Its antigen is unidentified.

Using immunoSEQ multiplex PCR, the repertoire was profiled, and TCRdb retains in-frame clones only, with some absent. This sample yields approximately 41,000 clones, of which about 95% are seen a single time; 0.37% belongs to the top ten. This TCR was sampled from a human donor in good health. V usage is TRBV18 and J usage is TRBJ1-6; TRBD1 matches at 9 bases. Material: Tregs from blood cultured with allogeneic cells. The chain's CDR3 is CASSQATGGDSPLHF. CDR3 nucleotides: TGTGCCAGCTCACAGGCCACAGGGGGCGATTCACCCCTCCACTTT. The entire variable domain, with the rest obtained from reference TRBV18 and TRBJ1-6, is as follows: NAGVMQNPRHLVRRRGQEARLRCSPMKGHSHVYWYRQLPEEGLKFMVYLQKENIIDESGMPKERFSAEFPKEGPSILRIQQVVRGDSAAYFCASSQATGGDSPLHFGNGTRLTVT.